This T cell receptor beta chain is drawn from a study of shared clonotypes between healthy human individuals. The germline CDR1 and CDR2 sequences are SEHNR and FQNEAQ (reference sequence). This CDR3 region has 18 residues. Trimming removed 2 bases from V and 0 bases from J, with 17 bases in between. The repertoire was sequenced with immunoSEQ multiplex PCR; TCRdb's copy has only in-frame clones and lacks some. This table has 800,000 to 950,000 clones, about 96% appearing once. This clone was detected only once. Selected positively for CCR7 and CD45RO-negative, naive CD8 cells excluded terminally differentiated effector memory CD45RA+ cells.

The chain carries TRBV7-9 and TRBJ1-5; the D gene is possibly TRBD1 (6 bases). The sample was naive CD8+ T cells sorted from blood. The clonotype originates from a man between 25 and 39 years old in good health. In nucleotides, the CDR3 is TGTGCCAGCAGCTTATCGTCAGGGGACGGATATAGCAATCAGCCCCAGCATTTT. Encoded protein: CASSLSSGDGYSNQPQHF.